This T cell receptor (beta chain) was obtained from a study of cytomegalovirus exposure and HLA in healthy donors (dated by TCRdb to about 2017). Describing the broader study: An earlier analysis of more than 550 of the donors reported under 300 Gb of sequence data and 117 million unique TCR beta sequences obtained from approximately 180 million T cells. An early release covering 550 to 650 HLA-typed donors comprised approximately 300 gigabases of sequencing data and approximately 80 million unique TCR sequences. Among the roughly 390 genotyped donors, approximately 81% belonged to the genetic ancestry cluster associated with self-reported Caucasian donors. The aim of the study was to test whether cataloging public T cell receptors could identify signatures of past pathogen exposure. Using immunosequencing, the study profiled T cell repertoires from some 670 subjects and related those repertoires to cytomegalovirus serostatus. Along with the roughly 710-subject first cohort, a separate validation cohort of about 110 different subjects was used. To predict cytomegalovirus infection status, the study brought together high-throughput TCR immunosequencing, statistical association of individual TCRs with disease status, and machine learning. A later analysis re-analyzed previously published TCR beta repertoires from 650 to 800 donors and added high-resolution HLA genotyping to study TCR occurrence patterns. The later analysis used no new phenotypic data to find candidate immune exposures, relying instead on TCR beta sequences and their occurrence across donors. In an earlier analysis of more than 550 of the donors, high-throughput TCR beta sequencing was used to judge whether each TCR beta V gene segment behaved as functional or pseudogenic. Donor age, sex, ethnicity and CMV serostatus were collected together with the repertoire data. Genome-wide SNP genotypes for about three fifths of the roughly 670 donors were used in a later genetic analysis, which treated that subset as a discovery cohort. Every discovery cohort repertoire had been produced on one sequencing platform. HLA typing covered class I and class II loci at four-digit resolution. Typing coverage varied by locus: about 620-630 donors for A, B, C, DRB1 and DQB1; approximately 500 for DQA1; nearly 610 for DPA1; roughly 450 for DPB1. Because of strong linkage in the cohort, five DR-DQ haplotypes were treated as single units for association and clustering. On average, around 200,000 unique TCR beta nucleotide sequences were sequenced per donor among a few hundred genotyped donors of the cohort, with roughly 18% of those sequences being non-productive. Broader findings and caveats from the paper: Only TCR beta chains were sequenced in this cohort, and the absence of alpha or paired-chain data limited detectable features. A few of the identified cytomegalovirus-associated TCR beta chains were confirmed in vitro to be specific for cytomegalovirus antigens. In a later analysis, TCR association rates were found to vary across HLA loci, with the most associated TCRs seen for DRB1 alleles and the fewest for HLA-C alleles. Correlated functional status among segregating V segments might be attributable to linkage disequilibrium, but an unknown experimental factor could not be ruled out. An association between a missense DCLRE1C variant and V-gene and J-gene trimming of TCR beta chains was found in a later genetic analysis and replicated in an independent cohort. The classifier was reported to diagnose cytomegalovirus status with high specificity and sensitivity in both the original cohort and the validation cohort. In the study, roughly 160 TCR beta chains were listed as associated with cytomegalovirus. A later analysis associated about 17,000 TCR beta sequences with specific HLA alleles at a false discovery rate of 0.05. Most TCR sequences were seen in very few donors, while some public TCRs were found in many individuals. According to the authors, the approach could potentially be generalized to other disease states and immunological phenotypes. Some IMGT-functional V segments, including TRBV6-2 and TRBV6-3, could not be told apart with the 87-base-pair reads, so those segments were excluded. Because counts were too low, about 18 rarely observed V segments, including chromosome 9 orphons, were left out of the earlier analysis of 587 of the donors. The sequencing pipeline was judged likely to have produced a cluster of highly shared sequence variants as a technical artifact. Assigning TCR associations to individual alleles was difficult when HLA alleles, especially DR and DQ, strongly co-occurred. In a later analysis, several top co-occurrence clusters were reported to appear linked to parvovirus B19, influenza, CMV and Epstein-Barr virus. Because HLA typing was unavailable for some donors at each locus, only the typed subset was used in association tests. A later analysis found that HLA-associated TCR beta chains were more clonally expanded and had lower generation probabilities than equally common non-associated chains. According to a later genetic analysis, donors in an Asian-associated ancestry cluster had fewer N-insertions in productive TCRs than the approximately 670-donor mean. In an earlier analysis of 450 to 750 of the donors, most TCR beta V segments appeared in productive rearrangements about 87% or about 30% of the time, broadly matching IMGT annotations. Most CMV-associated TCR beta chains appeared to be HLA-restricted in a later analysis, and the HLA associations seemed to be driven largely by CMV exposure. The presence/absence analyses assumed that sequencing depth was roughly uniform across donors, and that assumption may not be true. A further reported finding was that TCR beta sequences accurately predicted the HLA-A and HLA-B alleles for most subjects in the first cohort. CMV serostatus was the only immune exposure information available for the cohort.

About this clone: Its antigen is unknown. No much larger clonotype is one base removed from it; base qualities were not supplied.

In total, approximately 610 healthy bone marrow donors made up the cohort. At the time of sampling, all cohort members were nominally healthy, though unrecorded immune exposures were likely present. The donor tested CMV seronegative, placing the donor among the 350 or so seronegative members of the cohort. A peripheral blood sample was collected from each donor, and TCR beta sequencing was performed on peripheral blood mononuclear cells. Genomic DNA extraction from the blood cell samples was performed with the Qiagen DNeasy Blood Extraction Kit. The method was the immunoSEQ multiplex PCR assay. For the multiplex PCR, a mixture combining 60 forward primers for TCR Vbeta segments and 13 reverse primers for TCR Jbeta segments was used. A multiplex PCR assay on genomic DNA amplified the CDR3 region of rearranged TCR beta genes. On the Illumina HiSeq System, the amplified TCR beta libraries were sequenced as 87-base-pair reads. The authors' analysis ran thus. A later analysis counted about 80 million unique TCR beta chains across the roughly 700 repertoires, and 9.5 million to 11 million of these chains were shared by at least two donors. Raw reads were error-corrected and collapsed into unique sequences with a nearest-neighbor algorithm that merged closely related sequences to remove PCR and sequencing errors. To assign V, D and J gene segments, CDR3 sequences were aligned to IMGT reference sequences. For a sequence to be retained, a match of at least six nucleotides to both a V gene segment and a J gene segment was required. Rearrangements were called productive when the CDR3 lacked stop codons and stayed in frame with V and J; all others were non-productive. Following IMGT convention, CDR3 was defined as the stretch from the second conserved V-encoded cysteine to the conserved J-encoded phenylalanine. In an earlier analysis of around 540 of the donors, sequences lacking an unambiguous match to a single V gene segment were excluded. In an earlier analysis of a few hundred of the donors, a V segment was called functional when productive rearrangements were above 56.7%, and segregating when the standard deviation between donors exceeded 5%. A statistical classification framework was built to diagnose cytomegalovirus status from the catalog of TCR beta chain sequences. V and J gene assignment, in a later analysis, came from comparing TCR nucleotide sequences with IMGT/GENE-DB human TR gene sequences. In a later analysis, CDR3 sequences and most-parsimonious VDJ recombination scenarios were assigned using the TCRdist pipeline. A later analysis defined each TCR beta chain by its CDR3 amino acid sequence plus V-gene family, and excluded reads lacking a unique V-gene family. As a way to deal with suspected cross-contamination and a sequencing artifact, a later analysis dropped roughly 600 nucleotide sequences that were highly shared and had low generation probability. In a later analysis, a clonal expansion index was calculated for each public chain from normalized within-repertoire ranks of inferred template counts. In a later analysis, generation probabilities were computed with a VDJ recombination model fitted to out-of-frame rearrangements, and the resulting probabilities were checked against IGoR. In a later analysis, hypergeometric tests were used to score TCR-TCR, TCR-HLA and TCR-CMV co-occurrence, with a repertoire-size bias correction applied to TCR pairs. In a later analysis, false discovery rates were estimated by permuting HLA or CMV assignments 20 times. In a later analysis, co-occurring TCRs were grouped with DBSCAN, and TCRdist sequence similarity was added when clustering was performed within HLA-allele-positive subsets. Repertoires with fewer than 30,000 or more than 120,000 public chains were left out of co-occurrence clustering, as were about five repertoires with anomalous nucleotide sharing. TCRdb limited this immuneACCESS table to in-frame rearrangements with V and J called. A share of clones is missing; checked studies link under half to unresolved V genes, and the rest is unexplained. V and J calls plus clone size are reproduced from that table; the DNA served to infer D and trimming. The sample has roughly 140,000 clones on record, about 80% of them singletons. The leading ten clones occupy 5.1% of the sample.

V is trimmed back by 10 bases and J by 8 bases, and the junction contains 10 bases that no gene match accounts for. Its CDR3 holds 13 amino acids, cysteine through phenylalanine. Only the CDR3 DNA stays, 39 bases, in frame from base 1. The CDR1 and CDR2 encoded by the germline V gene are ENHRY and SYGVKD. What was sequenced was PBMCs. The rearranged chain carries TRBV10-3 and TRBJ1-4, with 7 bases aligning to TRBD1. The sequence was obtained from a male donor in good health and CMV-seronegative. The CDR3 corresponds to CATGGQLGEKLFF. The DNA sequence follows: TGTGCCACCGGGGGACAGTTGGGGGAAAAACTGTTTTTT.